This T cell receptor beta chain was recovered during a study of blood T cell repertoires in COVID-19. Study-wide context: There were acute and convalescent COVID-19 samples, and they came from the United States, Italy and Spain.

How the authors handled the data: Reference gene primer amplification gave nucleated cell count estimates. The assay was immunoSEQ multiplex PCR, and TCRdb's table has in-frame clones only and misses some. V and J calls and clone size follow that table, whereas D and trimming were derived from the DNA. Of about 58,000 clones listed, less than 90% are singletons. The receptor was isolated from a woman between 65 and 79 years old with active COVID-19. Material: peripheral blood.

The CDR3 here is CASSLEVSGILSEQYF. CDR3 in DNA: TGTGCCAGCAGCTTAGAAGTTAGCGGGATTTTAAGCGAGCAGTACTTC. The chain carries TRBV7-6 and TRBJ2-7; 8 bases match TRBD2. This CDR3 is built from 16 residues. J was trimmed by 6 bases and V by 1 base; bases with no gene match: 11. Germline CDR1 reads SGHVS; CDR2 reads FNYEAQ.